This TCR beta chain derives from a study of cytomegalovirus exposure and HLA in healthy donors. Study at large: There were about 85 million unique TCRs (from HLA-typed donors) in an early data release. Study observations and caveats: According to an earlier analysis, most TCR beta V segments yielded productive rearrangements about 90% or about 30% of the time.

The PCR used 60 Vbeta and 13 Jbeta primers. The data were produced by immunoSEQ multiplex PCR, yet TCRdb's version contains in-frame clones alone and is incomplete. The sample lists approximately 190,000 clones; 82% were seen once. About this clone itself: Antigen specificity is unknown.

The CDR3 contains 14 residues. The V gene lost 3 bases and the J gene lost 5 bases, with 13 bases spanning the gap. Looked up from germline, CDR1 is MNHNS and CDR2 is SASEGT. The J gene is TRBJ1-1, the V gene TRBV6-1; D not resolved. The sample comprised PBMCs. The TCR was taken from a boy aged 2 to 10 in good health and CMV-seronegative. CDR3 nucleotides: TGTGCCAGCAGTGACTATGGTAGTTTAACTGAAGCTTTCTTT. As protein: CASSDYGSLTEAFF.